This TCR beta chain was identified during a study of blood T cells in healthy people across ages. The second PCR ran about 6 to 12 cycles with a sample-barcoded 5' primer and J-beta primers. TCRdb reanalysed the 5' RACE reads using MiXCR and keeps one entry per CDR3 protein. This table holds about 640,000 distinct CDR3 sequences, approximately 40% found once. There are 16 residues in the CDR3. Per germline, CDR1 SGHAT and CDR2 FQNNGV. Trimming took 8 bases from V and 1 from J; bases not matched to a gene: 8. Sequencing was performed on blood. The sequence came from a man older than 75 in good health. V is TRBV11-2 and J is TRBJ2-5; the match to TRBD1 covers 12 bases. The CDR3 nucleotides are TGTGCCAGCGCCCTTCTGGGACAGGGGGCCCAAGAGACCCAGTACTTC. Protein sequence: CASALLGQGAQETQYF.